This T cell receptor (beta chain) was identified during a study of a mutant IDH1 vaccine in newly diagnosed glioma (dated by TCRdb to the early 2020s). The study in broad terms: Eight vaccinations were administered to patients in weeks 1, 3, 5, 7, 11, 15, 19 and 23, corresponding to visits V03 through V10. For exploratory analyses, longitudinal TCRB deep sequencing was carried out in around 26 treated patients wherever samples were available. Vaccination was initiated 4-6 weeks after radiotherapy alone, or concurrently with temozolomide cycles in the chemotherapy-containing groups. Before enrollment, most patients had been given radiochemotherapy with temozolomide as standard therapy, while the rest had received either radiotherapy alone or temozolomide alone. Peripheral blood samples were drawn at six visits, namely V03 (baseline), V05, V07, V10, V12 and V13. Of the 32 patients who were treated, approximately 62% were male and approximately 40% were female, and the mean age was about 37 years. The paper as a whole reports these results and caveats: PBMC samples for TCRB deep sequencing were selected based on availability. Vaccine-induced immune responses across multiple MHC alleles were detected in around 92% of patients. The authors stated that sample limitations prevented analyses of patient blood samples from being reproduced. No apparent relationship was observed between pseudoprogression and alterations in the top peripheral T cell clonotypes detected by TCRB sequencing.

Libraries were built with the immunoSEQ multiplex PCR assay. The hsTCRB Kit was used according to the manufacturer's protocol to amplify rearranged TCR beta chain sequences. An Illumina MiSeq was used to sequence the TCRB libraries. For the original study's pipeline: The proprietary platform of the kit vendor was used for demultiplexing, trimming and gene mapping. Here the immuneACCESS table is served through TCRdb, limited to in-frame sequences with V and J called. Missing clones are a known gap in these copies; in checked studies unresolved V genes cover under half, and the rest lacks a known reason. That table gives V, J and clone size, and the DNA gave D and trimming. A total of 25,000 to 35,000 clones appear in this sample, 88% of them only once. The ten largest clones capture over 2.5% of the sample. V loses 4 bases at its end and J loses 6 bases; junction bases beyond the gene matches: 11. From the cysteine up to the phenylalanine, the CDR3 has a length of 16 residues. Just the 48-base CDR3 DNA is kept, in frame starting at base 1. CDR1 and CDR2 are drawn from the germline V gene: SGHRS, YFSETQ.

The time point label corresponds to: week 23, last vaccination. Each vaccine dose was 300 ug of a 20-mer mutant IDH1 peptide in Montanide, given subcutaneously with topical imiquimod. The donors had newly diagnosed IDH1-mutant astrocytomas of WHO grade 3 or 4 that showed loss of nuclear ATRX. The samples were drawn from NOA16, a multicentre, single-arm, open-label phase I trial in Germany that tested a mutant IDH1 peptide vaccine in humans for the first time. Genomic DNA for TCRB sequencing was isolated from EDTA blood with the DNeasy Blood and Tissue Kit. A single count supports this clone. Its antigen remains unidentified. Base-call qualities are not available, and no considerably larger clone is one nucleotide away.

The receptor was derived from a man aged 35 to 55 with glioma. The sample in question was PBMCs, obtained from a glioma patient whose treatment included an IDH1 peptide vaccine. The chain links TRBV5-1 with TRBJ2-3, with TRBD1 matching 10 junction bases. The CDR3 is CASSPGDRGVRDTQYF. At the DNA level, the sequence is TGCGCCAGCAGCCCGGGGGACAGGGGAGTTCGGGATACGCAGTATTTT.